This T cell receptor (beta chain) was recorded in a study of cytomegalovirus exposure and HLA in healthy donors. Study details: Tens of millions of unique TCRs, all from HLA-typed donors, were included in an early release of the data. The study's findings and limits: Rare TCR sequences dominated, though some public TCRs recurred in many donors.

V was trimmed by 1 base and J by 8 bases, leaving 15 bases between them. The CDR3 is 16 amino acids. Germline V gives CDR1 LGHNA, CDR2 YSLEER. Primers included in the PCR were 60 Vbeta and 13 Jbeta primers. The repertoire was sequenced with immunoSEQ multiplex PCR; TCRdb's copy has only in-frame clones and lacks some. The sample includes about 200,000 clones, about four fifths of them seen just once. Turning to this clone: The target antigen is unknown.

V and J are TRBV4-3 and TRBJ1-6, with D tentatively TRBD1 (5 bases). The clonotype comes from a boy aged 2 to 9 in good health and CMV-seronegative. What was sequenced was PBMCs. CDR3 in amino acids: CASSQGVREVDSPLHF. The CDR3, as DNA: TGCGCCAGCAGCCAAGGGGTCAGGGAGGTGGATTCACCCCTCCACTTT.